This TCR beta chain is from a study of OX40 agonist ivuxolimab in advanced cancers. Study overall: The dose of intravenous ivuxolimab that patients received every 2 weeks ranged from 0.01 to 10 mg/kg. Cancers in dose escalation were hepatocellular, melanoma, renal cell and head and neck. Study conclusions and caveats: Partly responding patients at 0.1-3.0 mg/kg showed some of the smallest clonal expansion.

A word on this clone: The antigen remains undetermined.

The data were produced by immunoSEQ multiplex PCR, yet TCRdb's version contains in-frame clones alone and is incomplete. The repertoire holds under 65,000 clones, with 75% to 95% as singletons. V was shortened by 5 bases and J by 5 bases, with 4 bases between the two germline ends. The CDR3 has 11 residues. Germline V gene lookup returns CDR1 SGHTA and CDR2 FQGTGA. Here the sequenced sample was CD4+ or CD8+ T cells sorted from blood, taken in a trial of the OX40 agonist ivuxolimab. The J gene is TRBJ2-1, the V gene TRBV7-3; D gene unclear. This receptor was taken from an adult with an advanced solid tumor such as melanoma, head and neck, liver or kidney cancer. As DNA, the CDR3 is TGTGCCAGCAGCCTGAACAATGAGCAGTTCTTC. It yields the protein CASSLNNEQFF.